The present TCR beta chain was sequenced within a study of breast tumors, draining lymph nodes, adjacent tissues. The study, taken as a whole, reports: Tumor TCR diversity was below lymph nodes but above nontumor tissue. Tumor T cell lymph node origin was a supported hypothesis, not proven. Luminal-like breast cancer showed significantly higher tumor–nontumor repertoire similarity than basal-like.

TCRdb processed the multiplex PCR reads anew with MiXCR; each CDR3 protein has one entry. The sample includes some 170,000 distinct CDR3 sequences, approximately 30% of them seen just once. The CDR3 totals 13 residues. From germline, CDR1 is SQVTM and CDR2 ANQGSEA. V lost 6 bases and J lost 7, with 16 bases in between. In its sample, this clonotype was seen a few times. Its antigen is unidentified. Breast cancer patients provided tissue from their axillary draining lymph nodes. This chain links TRBV29-1 with TRBJ1-5; no firm D call. This clonotype was obtained from a female donor with breast cancer. Some clones in this sample may be carry-over from other donors' samples. The sequenced material came from axillary lymph node tissue. Here the CDR3 DNA reads TGCAGCGTGGGGTTCGGGGAGGGACAGCCCCAGCATTTT. Translation: CSVGFGEGQPQHF.